This TCR beta chain appears in the sequencing data of a study of T cell changes during pregnancy in multiple sclerosis. Clones were sequenced by immunoSEQ multiplex PCR, and TCRdb holds only the in-frame ones, with some missing. The repertoire includes about 77,000 clones, approximately 94% of them detected once, and 2% to 3% sits in the top ten. Germline V CDR1 and CDR2: MNHNS, SASEGT. The CDR3 extends over 15 amino acids. J gave up 3 bases and V 7 bases, and 12 bases lay outside the gene matches. The receptor was derived from a female donor in good health, enrolled as a control in a pregnancy study. The chain couples TRBV6-1 to TRBJ2-7; the match to TRBD1 covers 7 bases. The source material was peripheral blood, sampled after pregnancy. The CDR3 nucleotides are TGTGCCAGCAACCCGGGTTGGGACAGCCGCTACGAGCAGTACTTC. It specifies CASNPGWDSRYEQYF.